These T cell receptor beta chains were read from a single sample in a study of T cells in localized non-small cell lung cancer. TCRdb keeps only in-frame clones here, not all; method: immunoSEQ multiplex PCR. The table has 30,000 to 35,000 clones, 88% seen once; the top ten hold 4.2%. Source: peripheral blood, taken before any cancer treatment. These receptors all come from a woman between 35 and 75 years old with stage I lung adenocarcinoma. CDR3s include the opening cysteine and the closing phenylalanine or tryptophan. A D gene is named only where the DNA matches it firmly. Size is stated for part of the rows, as once, few or many counts, or as a class when the clone is expanded.

TRBV9	TRBJ2-7	-	-	15	TGTGCCAGCAGCGTAGACGGTGGGGGAACCTACGAGCAGTACTTC	CASSVDGGGTYEQYF
TRBV5-1	TRBJ2-3	-	-	14	TGCGCCAGCAGCTTGGCCAGCTCCACAGATACGCAGTATTTT	CASSLASSTDTQYF
TRBV4-1	TRBJ2-7	-	TRBD1	15	TGCGCCAGCAGCCAAGCGGACAGGGGACACTACGAGCAGTACTTC	CASSQADRGHYEQYF
TRBV7-9	TRBJ2-2	-	TRBD2	16	TGTGCCAGCAGAATAGCGGGGGGGACCAACACCGGGGAGCTGTTTTTT	CASRIAGGTNTGELFF
TRBV14	TRBJ2-7	once	-	16	TGTGCCAGCAGCCCAGCACGGTCGACCGGCACCTACGAGCAGTACTTC	CASSPARSTGTYEQYF
TRBV27	TRBJ1-5	-	TRBD1	16	TGTGCCAGCAGAACTAGACAGGGGGCCGGCAATCAGCCCCAGCATTTT	CASRTRQGAGNQPQHF
TRBV9	TRBJ2-1	-	TRBD2	15	TGTGCCAGCAGCGTAGATCTAGCGGGGGGAAGGGAGCAGTTCTTC	CASSVDLAGGREQFF
TRBV27	TRBJ1-3	once	-	13	TGTGCCAGCAGAAACCACTCTGGAAACACCATATATTTT	CASRNHSGNTIYF
TRBV5-4	TRBJ2-1	-	-	12	TGTGCCAGCAGCTTGATTAGCGATGAGCAGTTCTTC	CASSLISDEQFF
TRBV15	TRBJ2-3	-	-	14	TGTGCCACCAGCAGAGATATCGGGGCAGATACGCAGTATTTT	CATSRDIGADTQYF
TRBV4-1	TRBJ2-2	-	-	15	TGCGCCAGCAGCCAAGACTCCGCTTTCACCGGGGAGCTGTTTTTT	CASSQDSAFTGELFF
TRBV18	TRBJ1-3	-	-	15	TGTGCCAGCTCGCAACTAAGGACAGAAGGAAACACCATATATTTT	CASSQLRTEGNTIYF
TRBV21-1	TRBJ1-6	-	-	16	TGTGCGGGCGATGCAGGGCCCCATCTACCGAATTCACCCCTCCACTTT	CAGDAGPHLPNSPLHF
TRBV30	TRBJ1-6	-	TRBD1	13	TGTGCCTGGACGGACAGGGGTAATTCACCCCTCCACTTT	CAWTDRGNSPLHF
TRBV7-3	TRBJ2-5	once	TRBD2	13	TGTGCCAGCAGCCCCGGACTAGGGGAGACCCAGTACTTC	CASSPGLGETQYF
TRBV6-1	TRBJ1-2	-	TRBD1	14	TGTGCCAGCAGTGTTGGGGGACAGGGGTATGGCTACACCTTC	CASSVGGQGYGYTF
TRBV5-5	TRBJ2-7	once	TRBD1	14	TGTGCCAGCAGCCCGGGACAGGGTGTCTACGAGCAGTACTTC	CASSPGQGVYEQYF
TRBV6-5	TRBJ2-7	-	-	14	TGTGCCAGCAGCTCAGGGGGGGCCTCCTACGAGCAGTACTTC	CASSSGGASYEQYF
TRBV5-6	TRBJ1-4	-	-	14	TGTGCCAGCAGCCTTGCGGGGGTTAGGGAAAAACTGTTTTTT	CASSLAGVREKLFF
TRBV7-3	TRBJ2-3	-	-	13	TGTGCCAGCAGTAGGGGGGGAACAGATACGCAGTATTTT	CASSRGGTDTQYF
TRBV5-1	TRBJ2-7	-	-	12	TGCGCCAGCAGCCCATATACCGGCGAGCAGTACTTC	CASSPYTGEQYF
TRBV7-9	TRBJ1-2	-	-	13	TGTGCCAGCAGCGGCACAGGGTCCTATGGCTACACCTTC	CASSGTGSYGYTF
TRBV6-6	TRBJ1-2	-	-	16	TGTGCCAGCAGTTACTCTCTCGTCGGACAGCGCTATGGCTACACCTTC	CASSYSLVGQRYGYTF
TRBV15	TRBJ2-1	-	TRBD2	15	TGTGCCACCAGGTACACTAGCGGGGGATACAATGAGCAGTTCTTC	CATRYTSGGYNEQFF
TRBV4-3	TRBJ2-3	-	-	16	TGCGCCAGCAGCCAAGATTATAGCTCGGAAAGAGATACGCAGTATTTT	CASSQDYSSERDTQYF
TRBV28	TRBJ2-1	-	-	14	TGTGCCAGCCGCCGAGGGGCTTCCTACAATGAGCAGTTCTTC	CASRRGASYNEQFF
TRBV7-9	TRBJ2-3	-	-	15	TGTGCCAGCAGCCCCCCGGGGGAGCTAAGAGATACGCAGTATTTT	CASSPPGELRDTQYF
TRBV27	TRBJ1-2	-	-	14	TGTGCCAGCAGCCTCCGGGGTAGGGACTATGGCTACACCTTC	CASSLRGRDYGYTF
TRBV4-3	TRBJ1-1	-	-	13	TGCGCCAGCAGCCAAGATACAGGGTTACAAGCTTTCTTT	CASSQDTGLQAFF
TRBV4-1	TRBJ2-2	few	-	16	TGCGCCAGCAGCCAAGGGCAGCGTCGCGGCACCGGGGAGCTGTTTTTT	CASSQGQRRGTGELFF
TRBV19	TRBJ2-3	-	-	14	TGTGCCTCGACGGTGGGGCTTAGCACAGATACGCAGTATTTT	CASTVGLSTDTQYF
TRBV27	TRBJ2-1	-	-	15	TGTGCCAGCAGTTTATGGGACGTGTCCTACAATGAGCAGTTCTTC	CASSLWDVSYNEQFF
TRBV6-1	TRBJ1-1	-	-	14	TGTGCCAGCAGTGACGACTTGAGGGGGGAGGAAGCTTTCTTT	CASSDDLRGEEAFF
TRBV19	TRBJ2-7	-	-	12	TGTGCCAGTGGACGGAGCTCCTACGAGCAGTACTTC	CASGRSSYEQYF
TRBV11-3	TRBJ2-5	-	-	16	TGTGCCAGCAGCCCCATGGTGGAGGGGGTTGGGGAGACCCAGTACTTC	CASSPMVEGVGETQYF
TRBV11-2	TRBJ2-5	-	-	11	TGTGCCAGCAGCGTTACTGCCACCCAGTACTTC	CASSVTATQYF
TRBV27	TRBJ1-3	-	-	15	TGTGCCAGCAGTTTACGCGGGAGCTCTGGAAACACCATATATTTT	CASSLRGSSGNTIYF
TRBV6-1	TRBJ1-1	-	-	16	TGTGCCAGCAGTGAAGATTTGGGGCAGGGGAACACTGAAGCTTTCTTT	CASSEDLGQGNTEAFF
TRBV5-1	TRBJ2-2	-	-	15	TGCGCCAGCAGTCGAGCCGTGGTTAACACCGGGGAGCTGTTTTTT	CASSRAVVNTGELFF
TRBV27	TRBJ1-5	-	TRBD1	15	TGTGCCAGCAGTTTAGTAGGGGGCGGCAATCAGCCCCAGCATTTT	CASSLVGGGNQPQHF
TRBV14	TRBJ2-2	-	-	14	TGTGCCAGCAGCCAAGAATGGGGACCCGGGGAGCTGTTTTTT	CASSQEWGPGELFF
TRBV5-1	TRBJ1-2	-	-	18	TGCGCCAGCAGCTTGGAAGGGTTTAGGCGGCCCCCGCTCTATGGCTACACCTTC	CASSLEGFRRPPLYGYTF
TRBV7-9	TRBJ1-4	-	-	16	TGTGCCAGCAGCTTAGGGGACCGGGGAACTAATGAAAAACTGTTTTTT	CASSLGDRGTNEKLFF
TRBV23-1	TRBJ2-7	-	TRBD2	13	TGCGCCAGCACTACTAGCGGGGGTTACGAGCAGTACTTC	CASTTSGGYEQYF
TRBV6-5	TRBJ1-2	-	-	13	TGTGCCAGCAGTTTGAGGGAGAACTATGGCTACACCTTC	CASSLRENYGYTF
TRBV5-6	TRBJ2-7	-	-	11	TGTGCCAGCAGCCTCGGGGGCGAGCAGTACTTC	CASSLGGEQYF
TRBV9	TRBJ2-3	-	-	14	TGTGCCAGCAGCCTGGGCGGATACACAGATACGCAGTATTTT	CASSLGGYTDTQYF
TRBV9	TRBJ1-5	-	-	14	TGTGCCAGCAGCGCTATTAATAGCAATCAGCCCCAGCATTTT	CASSAINSNQPQHF
TRBV30	TRBJ1-1	-	TRBD1	13	TGTGCGGGACAGGGAGCCGAGTACACTGAAGCTTTCTTT	CAGQGAEYTEAFF